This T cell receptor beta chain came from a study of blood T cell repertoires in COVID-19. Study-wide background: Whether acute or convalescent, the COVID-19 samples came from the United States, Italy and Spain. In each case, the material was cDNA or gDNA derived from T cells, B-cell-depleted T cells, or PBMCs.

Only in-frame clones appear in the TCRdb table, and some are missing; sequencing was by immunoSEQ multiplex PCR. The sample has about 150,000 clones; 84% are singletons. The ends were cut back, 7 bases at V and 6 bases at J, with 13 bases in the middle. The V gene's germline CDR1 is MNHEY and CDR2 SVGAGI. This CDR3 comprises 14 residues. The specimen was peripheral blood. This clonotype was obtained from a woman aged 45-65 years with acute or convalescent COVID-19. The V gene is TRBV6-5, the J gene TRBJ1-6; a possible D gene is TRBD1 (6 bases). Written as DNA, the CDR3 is TGTGCCAGCAAGTTAGAACAGGGTAATTCACCCCTCCACTTT. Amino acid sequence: CASKLEQGNSPLHF.